A selection of T cell receptor beta chains follows, all from one sample in a study of regulatory T cells in long-lasting Graves disease. From the multiplex PCR reads, TCRdb called clonotypes with MiXCR, one entry per CDR3 protein. The sample holds under 300,000 distinct CDR3 sequences, around 20% seen once. Sequencing was performed on peripheral blood mononuclear cells (PBMCs), taken at new diagnosis, from a patient treated with antithyroid drugs. Receptors originate from a female donor with Graves disease. Both conserved end residues are part of each CDR3. The D gene is left open where the match is weak. Expanded clones get a size class; other rows say once, few or many, or leave the size out.

many | TRBJ2-1 | . | TRBV2 | TGTGCCAGCACCCTAAGGGGGTTAGAAGGCAATGAGCAGTTCTTC | CASTLRGLEGNEQFF
many | TRBJ1-3 | . | TRBV20-1 | TGCAGTGCTTTTACCGGGACCAACTCTGGAAACACCATATATTTT | CSAFTGTNSGNTIYF
many | TRBJ2-7 | TRBD2 | TRBV20-1 | TGCAGTGCTAGGAGACTAGCGGGAGCCCAAAGAGGCGAGCAGTACTTC | CSARRLAGAQRGEQYF
many | TRBJ2-4 | . | TRBV20-1 | TGCAGTGCTAGAGATTTCGATCGAGCAGGGGGGCAGTACTTC | CSARDFDRAGGQYF
many | TRBJ2-2 | TRBD2 | TRBV19 | TGTGCCAGTAGTATAGAAGCGGGGTCGAACACCGGGGAGCTGTTTTTT | CASSIEAGSNTGELFF
. | TRBJ2-1 | TRBD2 | TRBV28 | TGTGCCAGCAGTTCCTTAGCGGGAGGGCCTTACAATGAGCAGTTCTTC | CASSSLAGGPYNEQFF
. | TRBJ1-2 | . | TRBV5-1 | TGCGCCAGCAGCAGGGGGGGCGAAGGCTACACCTTC | CASSRGGEGYTF
many | TRBJ1-2 | . | TRBV2 | TGTGCCAGCAGTGTAGGGGTTAACTATGGCTACACCTTC | CASSVGVNYGYTF
. | TRBJ2-7 | TRBD1 | TRBV2 | TGTGCCAGCAGTGTTGAGGGGGCCTTGCCCTCCGAGCAGTACTTC | CASSVEGALPSEQYF
many | TRBJ2-3 | TRBD2 | TRBV5-8 | TGTGCCAGCAGCTTGGAGCGGGAGGGCCGAGTTGGAGATACGCAGTATTTT | CASSLEREGRVGDTQYF
many | TRBJ2-7 | TRBD2 | TRBV20-1 | TGCAGTGCGGCCTTTAGCGGGAGCTCCTACGAGCAGTACTTC | CSAAFSGSSYEQYF
. | TRBJ1-3 | . | TRBV19 | TGTGCCAGTAGTATGTCGGACACCAACTCTGGAAACACCATATATTTT | CASSMSDTNSGNTIYF
many | TRBJ2-5 | TRBD1 | TRBV7-2 | TGTGCCAGCAGCGCCCGACAGGGGCGGGAGACCCAGTACTTC | CASSARQGRETQYF